The rows below give T cell receptor beta chains drawn from one sample of a study of OX40 agonist ivuxolimab in advanced cancers. Libraries were prepared by immunoSEQ multiplex PCR; TCRdb keeps only in-frame clonotypes and omits some of them. This sample has under 80,000 clones, with roughly four fifths found just once. Sequencing used CD4+ or CD8+ T cells sorted from blood, obtained in a trial of the OX40 agonist ivuxolimab. These receptors were obtained from an adult with an advanced solid tumor such as melanoma, head and neck, liver or kidney cancer. Each CDR3 is given with its conserved first and last residue. The D gene is left open where the match is weak. Clone size is given for some rows only: seen once, a few or many times, or a class if the clone is expanded.

DNA: TGTGCCAGCAGCTCCCGAGGGGGCGCGTCTGGTAATGAGCAGTTCTTC; CDR3: CASSSRGGASGNEQFF; J: TRBJ2-1; V: TRBV7-2; size: NA; D: TRBD1
DNA: TGTGCCAGCAGCCCAGGGGGCTCCTACGAGCAGTACTTC; CDR3: CASSPGGSYEQYF; J: TRBJ2-7; V: TRBV21-1; size: NA; D: NA
DNA: TGCGCCAGCAGCCCTACGCGGCGCACCGGGGAGCTGTTTTTT; CDR3: CASSPTRRTGELFF; J: TRBJ2-2; V: TRBV5-1; size: NA; D: NA
DNA: TGTGCCAGCAGACCCGACAGGGTCAATGGCTACACCTTC; CDR3: CASRPDRVNGYTF; J: TRBJ1-2; V: TRBV27; size: NA; D: TRBD1
DNA: TGTGCCAGCAGTTTCCGGGACCGTGATGGGGAGCTGTTTTTT; CDR3: CASSFRDRDGELFF; J: TRBJ2-2; V: TRBV6-8; size: NA; D: NA
DNA: TGTGCCAGCAGCTTAGAGTGGGGGGCCGAGCAGTACTTC; CDR3: CASSLEWGAEQYF; J: TRBJ2-7; V: TRBV11-3; size: NA; D: NA
DNA: TGTGCCAGCAGTTCGGGGACTTTGGAGACCCAGTACTTC; CDR3: CASSSGTLETQYF; J: TRBJ2-5; V: TRBV6-6; size: once; D: NA
DNA: TGCAGCGTTGGTGGCGGATACGAGCAGTACTTC; CDR3: CSVGGGYEQYF; J: TRBJ2-7; V: TRBV29-1; size: NA; D: NA
DNA: TGTGCCAGCAGCTTTTCTCACCAAGAGACCCAGTACTTC; CDR3: CASSFSHQETQYF; J: TRBJ2-5; V: TRBV11-2; size: NA; D: NA
DNA: TGCAGCGTTCTGTTAGGACAGGGTCAGGACGAGCAGTACTTC; CDR3: CSVLLGQGQDEQYF; J: TRBJ2-7; V: TRBV29-1; size: NA; D: TRBD1
DNA: TGTGCCAGCAGCCAAGGCCTCGCTGGCTATGGCTACACCTTC; CDR3: CASSQGLAGYGYTF; J: TRBJ1-2; V: TRBV14; size: once; D: NA
DNA: TGTGCCAGCAGTTTCGGACTAGCGGGAGATGGGGAGACCCAGTACTTC; CDR3: CASSFGLAGDGETQYF; J: TRBJ2-5; V: TRBV28; size: NA; D: TRBD2
DNA: TGCAGTGCTAGGGTCCCACCCGAGCAGTACTTC; CDR3: CSARVPPEQYF; J: TRBJ2-7; V: TRBV20-1; size: NA; D: NA
DNA: TGTGCCAGCAGTGCTCGGGGGGGCGCCTACAATGAGCAGTTCTTC; CDR3: CASSARGGAYNEQFF; J: TRBJ2-1; V: TRBV2; size: NA; D: TRBD2
DNA: TGTGCCAGCAGCGAAGGGACTTTCCGAGGAGAGCAGTACTTC; CDR3: CASSEGTFRGEQYF; J: TRBJ2-7; V: TRBV14; size: NA; D: NA
DNA: TGTGCCAGCAGTACGGTGGGGAGCACAGATACGCAGTATTTT; CDR3: CASSTVGSTDTQYF; J: TRBJ2-3; V: TRBV5-8; size: NA; D: NA
DNA: TGCAGCGTTACGACAGTCCCGAGGGGGGATGAGCAGTTCTTC; CDR3: CSVTTVPRGDEQFF; J: TRBJ2-1; V: TRBV29-1; size: NA; D: NA
DNA: TGTGCCAGCTCACCACTGACAGGGGGGACCGGGGCCAACGTCCTGACTTTC; CDR3: CASSPLTGGTGANVLTF; J: TRBJ2-6; V: TRBV18; size: NA; D: TRBD1
DNA: TGTGCCAGCAGCTTAGTGGGGGACAGCGATCAGCCCCAGCATTTT; CDR3: CASSLVGDSDQPQHF; J: TRBJ1-5; V: TRBV7-2; size: few; D: TRBD1
DNA: TGTGCCAGCAGCTTCCAGGCAACTAATGAAAAACTGTTTTTT; CDR3: CASSFQATNEKLFF; J: TRBJ1-4; V: TRBV7-9; size: few; D: NA
DNA: TGTGCCAGCATACGGGGTTCTGGGGGTGAGCAGTTCTTC; CDR3: CASIRGSGGEQFF; J: TRBJ2-1; V: TRBV7-9; size: NA; D: NA
DNA: TGTGCCAGCAGCTTATTTGTCAGCCGATCGGTCGGAAACACCATATATTTT; CDR3: CASSLFVSRSVGNTIYF; J: TRBJ1-3; V: TRBV7-2; size: NA; D: NA
DNA: TGTGCCAGCTCACCCGATCCGGGGCACGAGCAGTACTTC; CDR3: CASSPDPGHEQYF; J: TRBJ2-7; V: TRBV18; size: NA; D: NA
DNA: TGTGCCAGCAGTTCCAGACTAGCGGGGAGCTCCTACGAGCAGTACTTC; CDR3: CASSSRLAGSSYEQYF; J: TRBJ2-7; V: TRBV6-5; size: once; D: TRBD2
DNA: TGTGCCAGCAGCTCATACTCCGGGCAGCCCCAGCATTTT; CDR3: CASSSYSGQPQHF; J: TRBJ1-5; V: TRBV7-8; size: few; D: NA
DNA: TGTGCCAGCAGCTTGACTAGCGGGATAGGGGGGGAGACCCAGTACTTC; CDR3: CASSLTSGIGGETQYF; J: TRBJ2-5; V: TRBV7-9; size: NA; D: TRBD2